The present TCR beta chain was sequenced within a study of blood T cell repertoires in COVID-19. The wider study: Recovered participants had two consecutive negative NP/OP PCR tests, healthcare professional clearance, or symptom resolution. Samples came from the United States, Italy and Spain, spanning acute and convalescent COVID-19.

As originally analysed: Reference gene primer amplification yielded estimated nucleated cell counts. Generated by immunoSEQ multiplex PCR, the TCRdb table keeps only in-frame clones and is missing some. Clone size and V and J calls were adopted from that table, with D and trimming inferred from the DNA. The sample lists under 400,000 clones; about 89% were seen once. In germline, CDR1 is KGHSH, CDR2 LQKENI. Trimming took 3 bases from V and 5 from J, leaving 8 bases between them. CDR3 length equals 14 residues. The TCR sequence derives from a man in his forties in a cohort exposed to, infected with or recovered from COVID-19 (not recorded which). J is TRBJ1-6 and V is TRBV18; D unresolved. Sequenced input: PBMCs or T cells enriched from blood (not recorded which). The CDR3 reads CASSPGKDNSPLHF. CDR3 bases: TGTGCCAGCTCACCCGGTAAAGATAATTCACCCCTCCACTTT.